The entry below describes one TCR beta chain. The data originate from a study of blood T cell repertoires in COVID-19. Original handling: Scientists estimated how many nucleated cells there were by amplifying reference gene primers. Libraries were prepared by immunoSEQ multiplex PCR; TCRdb keeps only in-frame clonotypes and omits some of them. Clone size and V and J calls were adopted from that table, with D and trimming inferred from the DNA. The sample consists of hundreds of thousands of clones, around 87% of them appearing once. The CDR3 runs to 12 residues. In germline, CDR1 is SGHNT, CDR2 YYREEE (reference sequence). Deletions cut 1 base from V and 3 bases from J, with 4 bases between.

Sequenced input: peripheral blood. This receptor was taken from a human donor in a cohort sampled during active COVID-19. The rearrangement links TRBV5-4 to TRBJ1-1; no reliable D call. CDR3 region: CASSLRDTEAFF. The DNA for the CDR3 is TGTGCCAGCAGCTTGAGAGACACTGAAGCTTTCTTT. Together with reference TRBV5-4 and TRBJ1-1, the CDR3 gives the full variable domain: ETGVTQSPTHLIKTRGQQVTLRCSSQSGHNTVSWYQQALGQGPQFIFQYYREEENGRGNFPPRFSGLQFPNYSSELNVNALELDDSALYLCASSLRDTEAFFGQGTRLTVV.